The present T cell receptor beta chain was sequenced within a study of cytomegalovirus exposure and HLA in healthy donors. J was trimmed by 8 bases and V by 4 bases; bases with no gene match: 9. The CDR3 is 15 residues long. Germline V lookup: CDR1 SGHRS, CDR2 YFSETQ. Generated by immunoSEQ multiplex PCR, the TCRdb table keeps only in-frame clones and is missing some. The table has about 82,000 clones, 95% seen once. Sequencing was performed on PBMCs. This chain uses TRBV5-1 with TRBJ1-2, with 12 positions matching TRBD1. This receptor was identified in a young woman in good health and CMV-seronegative. CDR3 sequence: CASSPEGQGARGYTF. CDR3 nucleotides: TGCGCCAGCAGCCCGGAGGGACAGGGGGCCCGGGGCTACACCTTC.